Presented here are 2 T cell receptor beta chains from one specimen sequenced in a study of PD-1 blockade in mismatch repair-deficient tumors. Sequencing used immunoSEQ multiplex PCR; TCRdb keeps in-frame clones, though not all of them. The data contain around 50,000 clones, around four fifths of them singletons. The material sequenced was peripheral blood, taken 4 weeks after starting pembrolizumab. These receptors all come from an adult with mismatch repair-deficient cancer.

This rearrangement joins TRBV9 to TRBJ1-2; the D is unclear. Germline CDR1 and CDR2: SGDLS and YYNGEE. This CDR3 contains 14 residues. The V end was cut by 4 bases, the J end by 5 bases, with 15 bases between. This chain's CDR3 is CASSQSGVAYGYTF. Here the CDR3 DNA reads TGTGCCAGCAGCCAATCCGGTGTTGCTTATGGCTACACCTTC. Full variable domain (remainder filled in from reference TRBV9 and TRBJ1-2): DSGVTQTPKHLITATGQRVTLRCSPRSGDLSVYWYQQSLDQGLQFLIQYYNGEERAKGNILERFSAQQFPDLHSELNLSSLELGDSALYFCASSQSGVAYGYTFGSGTRLTVV.

This clone turned up a few times. The chain joins TRBV6-6 to TRBJ2-7; 7 positions agree with TRBD1. The CDR3 has 14 amino acids. V trimming: 8 bases; J trimming: 2 bases; junction bases outside the gene matches: 9. CDR1 MNHNY and CDR2 SVGAGI come from the germline V gene (reference sequence). The chain's CDR3 is CASGHRQGAYEQYF. The CDR3 bases are TGTGCCAGCGGACACCGACAGGGAGCCTACGAGCAGTACTTC.